This T cell receptor beta chain originates from a study of response to subunit inactivated influenza vaccine. TCRdb reanalysed the RT-PCR reads using MiXCR and keeps one entry per CDR3 protein. The repertoire consists of 700,000 to 900,000 distinct CDR3 sequences, with over 20% occurring once and the leading ten covering approximately 10%. Comment on this clonotype: Antigen specificity is unknown.

The CDR3 sequence is 12 residues long. V shed 6 bases and J 13 bases; nucleotides not matched to a gene: 7. The germline V gene encodes CDR1 SGHVS and CDR2 FQNEAQ. The study's findings and limits: With each seasonal influenza vaccination, the authors suggested, few new T cells are recruited.

V is TRBV7-8 and J is TRBJ2-1; 9 bases fit TRBD2. The starting material was PBMCs from blood, obtained about 5 days after vaccination. The sequence derives from a middle-aged man who received an inactivated influenza vaccine. CDR3 amino acids: CASSGSGSSQFF. In DNA, the CDR3 is TGTGCCAGCAGTGGTAGCGGGAGTTCCCAGTTCTTC.